This T cell receptor (beta chain) is drawn from a study of T cells in Graves' hyperthyroidism and ophthalmopathy. Study-wide background: Initial diagnosis, before any treatment, was when peripheral blood was collected. Study-wide points: Blood held most thyroid clonotypes expanded above 0.001 frequency.

Patients between 18 and 65 years old had hyperthyroidism, newly diagnosed and lasting under 2 months. PBMCs came from 8.5 to 10 ml fresh peripheral blood. In this sample, this clonotype turned up many times. The antigen is unknown. The investigators amplified TCR beta CDR3 regions from RNA transcripts. HTBI primers were employed in a first-round RT-PCR of the TCR CDR3. TCRdb used MiXCR to reprocess the multiplex PCR reads, holding one entry per CDR3 protein. The sample shows hundreds of thousands of distinct CDR3 sequences, roughly 14% of them seen only once. This clonotype was sampled from a woman aged 25 to 39 with Graves' hyperthyroidism that later progressed to Graves' ophthalmopathy. The source material was blood.

The CDR3, as DNA: TGTGCCATCAGGGGGACAGGGGAACCCTACGAGCAGTACTTC. Its protein product is CAIRGTGEPYEQYF. The chain uses TRBV10-3 and TRBJ2-7, with TRBD1 identical over 10 bases. V was pared by 6 bases and J by 2 bases, with 4 bases of the junction left unmatched. The germline V gene encodes CDR1 ENHRY and CDR2 SYGVKD. This CDR3 has 14 residues.